The 14 T cell receptor beta chains given below trace back to one sample, sequenced in a study of metastatic and nonmetastatic thyroid tumors. All patients were untreated before thyroid surgery. With MiXCR, TCRdb reprocessed the PCR reads. The sample lists more than 50,000 clones; roughly 20% were seen once. The sequenced sample was blood. The receptors were gathered from a female donor with papillary thyroid cancer or a benign thyroid nodule (not recorded which). Some clones in this sample may be carry-over from other donors' samples.

Turning to this clone: The junction differs from germline at one of its ends, possibly a read error. The V gene is TRBV4-1, the J gene TRBJ1-2, with D unclear. This CDR3 has 11 amino acids. Germline loops: CDR1 MGHRA, CDR2 YSYEKL. The CDR3 spells CANSQARGYTF. The CDR3 DNA follows: TGCGCCAACAGCCAAGCTCGGGGCTACACCTTC.

Many counts were recorded for this clone. The CDR3 region is CASSQGLASHEQYF. For the CDR3, the DNA is TGTGCCAGCAGCCAAGGACTAGCTTCCCACGAGCAGTACTTC. The chain has TRBV3-1 and TRBJ2-7; 7 bases fit TRBD2. The CDR3 has 14 residues. J lost 5 bases, V lost 1 base, and 5 bases had no gene match. Germline values: CDR1 LGHDT, CDR2 YNNKEL (reference sequence).

This clone was observed a handful of times. One base away lies a much larger clone, so this may be a sequencing read error. The gene calls are TRBV6-5 and TRBJ2-7, with D uncertain. This CDR3 is 16 amino acids long. Trimming stripped 0 bases from V and 0 bases from J, with 12 bases between. Germline assignment: CDR1 MNHEY and CDR2 SVGAGI. The CDR3 DNA reads TGTGCCAGCAGTTACTCTTTGGCGGAAAGCTCCTACGAGCAGTACTTC. Translated, it gives CASSYSLAESSYEQYF.

This chain links TRBV2 with TRBJ1-5; D not resolved. V gave up 7 bases and J gave up 3 bases, with 7 bases separating them. The V gene's germline CDR1 is SNHLY and CDR2 FYNNEI. This CDR3 has 12 amino acids. The CDR3 loop reads CASKMVNQPQHF. The DNA of the CDR3 is TGTGCCAGCAAAATGGTCAATCAGCCCCAGCATTTT.

This clone showed up many times. The genes are TRBV27 and TRBJ2-2; D is unclear. The V and J ends lost 3 bases and 4 bases respectively, with 9 bases between them. The germline CDR1 and CDR2 sequences are MNHEY and SMNVEV (reference sequence). This CDR3 comprises 14 residues. DNA of the CDR3: TGTGCCAGCAGTTTTGTCCCGGTCACCGGGGAGCTGTTTTTT. This gives the protein CASSFVPVTGELFF.

This clone appeared many times. CDR3 nucleotide sequence: TGTGCCAGCAGCTTGCAAGGACTAGCGGGAGAGGGTGAGCAGTTCTTC. Its translation is CASSLQGLAGEGEQFF. The chain carries TRBV7-9 and TRBJ2-1; TRBD2 aligns across 13 bases. Germline assignment: CDR1 SEHNR and CDR2 FQNEAQ (reference sequence). V was clipped by 3 bases and J by 9 bases; unmatched bases: 8. There are 16 residues in the CDR3.

In its sample, this clone was seen many times. The chain carries TRBV28 and TRBJ1-2; D gene ambiguous. The CDR3 contains 13 residues. Germline assignment: CDR1 MDHEN and CDR2 SYDVKM. V was trimmed by 6 bases and J by 2 bases, leaving 10 bases between them. CDR3 amino acids: CASRLQENYGYTF. The CDR3 DNA reads as TGTGCCAGCAGACTCCAGGAGAACTATGGCTACACCTTC.

V gene TRBV20-1 combines with J gene TRBJ2-7; unclear D gene. Germline CDR1 DFQATT, CDR2 SNEGSKA (reference sequence). There are 13 residues in the CDR3. Trimming pared 1 base from V and 7 bases from J, leaving 14 bases between. CDR3 in DNA: TGCAGTGCTAGAGCCGGCTCAGCCTTGGAGCAGTACTTC. Translation gives CSARAGSALEQYF.

This clone appeared many times. This chain connects TRBV19 to TRBJ2-6, with D uncertain. This CDR3 spans 13 amino acids. Trimming took off 6 bases at V and 0 bases at J, with 3 bases between the two ends. Germline V lookup: CDR1 LNHDA, CDR2 SQIVND (reference sequence). CDR3 nucleotide sequence: TGTGCCAGTAGCTTCTCTGGGGCCAACGTCCTGACTTTC. Protein product: CASSFSGANVLTF.

There are many counts of this clone. This chain joins TRBV10-2 and TRBJ2-2; 9 nucleotides match TRBD2. After removal of 2 bases from V and 4 bases from J, the junction contained 2 bases not matched to a gene. The germline CDR1 and CDR2 sequences are WSHSY and SAAADI. The CDR3 consists of 15 residues. As DNA, the CDR3 is TGCGCCAGCAGTGAGGGACTAGCGCGCACCGGGGAGCTGTTTTTT. This translates into CASSEGLARTGELFF.

Worth noting for this clone: Different DNA sequences within this sample yield the same CDR3. The chain combines TRBV11-2 with TRBJ2-7; 7 positions agree with TRBD2. Germline V lookup: CDR1 SGHAT, CDR2 FQNNGV. The CDR3 has 15 residues. V lost 0 bases to trimming and J lost 6 bases; unmatched junction nucleotides: 8. DNA for the CDR3: TGTGCCAGCAGCTTAGATCCGGGGAGGGCGAGCGAGCAGTACTTC. As protein: CASSLDPGRASEQYF.

V is TRBV7-8 and J is TRBJ2-5, with 7 bases lining up with TRBD2. The germline gives CDR1 SGHVS, CDR2 FQNEAQ. With V trimmed by 11 bases and J by 2 bases, 11 bases remained unmatched. The CDR3 extends over 14 amino acids. The CDR3 reads CACTRGRLQETQYF. The DNA of the CDR3 is TGTGCCTGCACGCGCGGGAGATTGCAAGAGACCCAGTACTTC.

This chain joins TRBV20-1 and TRBJ1-3; 9 nucleotides align to TRBD1. Germline V gives CDR1 DFQATT, CDR2 SNEGSKA (reference sequence). This CDR3 contains 15 residues. Trimming cost V 5 bases and J 0 bases; bases outside gene matches: 5. The chain's CDR3 is CSAAVTGGSGNTIYF. The CDR3 DNA reads TGCAGTGCTGCCGTGACAGGGGGCTCTGGAAACACCATATATTTT.

Worth noting for this clone: This CDR3 is missing its conserved last phenylalanine or tryptophan, likely due to a read error. The V call is TRBV20-1, the J call TRBJ1-2, with 7 bases that match TRBD1. CDR1 is DFQATT, CDR2 SNEGSKA, per germline (reference sequence). This CDR3 spans 15 amino acids. V shed 6 bases, J shed 7 bases, and the junction held 17 bases outside the gene matches. The CDR3 reads CSATPRPGQWGGYTL. In nucleotides, the CDR3 is TGCAGTGCCACCCCGCGGCCGGGACAGTGGGGTGGCTACACCCTC.